These 18 T cell receptor beta chains share one sample of origin, sequenced in a study of PD-L1 blockade in urothelial cancer. The assay was immunoSEQ multiplex PCR, and TCRdb's table has in-frame clones only and misses some. Of about 51,000 clones listed, 86% are singletons. The sample consisted of PBMCs, taken around atezolizumab (anti-PD-L1) treatment. The origin of the receptors is a man aged 55 to 69 with urothelial cancer.

CDR3 region: CASSLVPGYNEQFF. For the CDR3, the DNA is TGTGCCAGCAGCTTAGTACCAGGGTACAATGAGCAGTTCTTC. The chain combines TRBV7-3 with TRBJ2-1, with D perhaps matching TRBD1 (5 bases). Germline V lookup: CDR1 SGHTA, CDR2 FQGTGA. V was pared by 2 bases and J by 4 bases, with 9 bases between. CDR3 size: 14 residues.

The chain couples TRBV10-3 to TRBJ2-3, with D perhaps TRBD2 (6 bases). The germline V and J ends were trimmed by 6 bases and 4 bases, with 8 bases remaining between them. The CDR3 loop spans 12 amino acids. The germline V gene has CDR1 ENHRY and CDR2 SYGVKD. This CDR3 reads CAISREADTQYF. The CDR3 DNA reads TGTGCCATCAGCAGGGAGGCAGATACGCAGTATTTT.

This clone came up once. V is TRBV7-9 and J is TRBJ2-7; perhaps TRBD1 as D (6 bases). The V gene's germline CDR1 is SEHNR and CDR2 FQNEAQ (reference sequence). Trimming took off 8 bases at V and 2 bases at J, with 16 bases between the two ends. The CDR3 sequence is 14 residues long. The CDR3 reads CASGPQDSAYEQYF. Here the CDR3 DNA reads TGTGCCAGCGGACCCCAGGACAGCGCCTACGAGCAGTACTTC.

The chain links TRBV6-1 to TRBJ2-7, with D possibly being TRBD2 (5 bases). Between the trimmed V and J ends, which lost 5 bases and 7 bases, there was a span of 18 bases. Germline lookup yields CDR1 MNHNS and CDR2 SASEGT. The CDR3 loop spans 14 amino acids. CDR3 region: CASSLYTSSGEQYF. The CDR3 DNA reads TGTGCCAGCAGTCTTTACACCAGCTCGGGGGAGCAGTACTTC.

This clone has more than one count but fewer than ten. The genes are TRBV19 and TRBJ1-1, with 7 bases identical to TRBD1. V shed 7 bases, J shed 5 bases, and the junction held 7 bases outside the gene matches. The CDR3 contains 13 residues. In germline, CDR1 is LNHDA, CDR2 SQIVND (reference sequence). CDR3 coding DNA: TGTGCCAGTACCCCAAGGGGGCGGACTGAAGCTTTCTTT. Translation gives CASTPRGRTEAFF.

The CDR3 loop reads CASSPRAPDSSYEQYF. The CDR3 DNA sequence: TGTGCCAGCTCACCAAGGGCCCCGGACAGCTCCTACGAGCAGTACTTC. The V gene is TRBV18, the J gene TRBJ2-7; a weak D match, TRBD1 (6 bases). V lost 2 bases to trimming and J lost 0 bases, with 14 bases between them. Germline V gene lookup returns CDR1 KGHSH and CDR2 LQKENI. There are 16 residues in the CDR3.

V is TRBV5-1 and J is TRBJ2-1; D ambiguous. CDR1 is SGHRS and CDR2 is YFSETQ in the germline V gene. V shed 5 bases and J shed 1 base, with 10 bases lying between them. The CDR3 length is 14 residues. This chain's CDR3 is CASSLYRSYNEQFF. CDR3 coding DNA: TGCGCCAGCAGTTTGTACAGATCCTACAATGAGCAGTTCTTC. The full variable domain, in which reference TRBV5-1 and TRBJ2-1 provide the parts outside the CDR3, is KAGVTQTPRYLIKTRGQQVTLSCSPISGHRSVSWYQQTPGQGLQFLFEYFSETQRNKGNFPGRFSGRQFSNSRSEMNVSTLELGDSALYLCASSLYRSYNEQFFGPGTRLTVL.

This chain joins TRBV5-1 and TRBJ2-5; 7 bases align to TRBD1. Losses at the gene ends were 4 bases for V and 0 bases for J; bases not matched to a gene: 6. The CDR3 length is 15 residues. Germline V gives CDR1 SGHRS, CDR2 YFSETQ. The CDR3 bases are TGCGCCAGCAGCCGGGACAGCCAGTACCAAGAGACCCAGTACTTC. It encodes CASSRDSQYQETQYF.

The rearrangement links TRBV2 to TRBJ2-7; D is undetermined. V gave up 2 bases and J gave up 2 bases, with 13 bases separating them. In germline, CDR1 is SNHLY, CDR2 FYNNEI. The CDR3 runs to 15 residues. The CDR3 DNA is TGTGCCAGCAGTGAATGGTCGACAAATACCTACGAGCAGTACTTC. Its protein product is CASSEWSTNTYEQYF.

The V and J genes are TRBV2 and TRBJ1-5; D is unclear. Germline V gene lookup returns CDR1 SNHLY and CDR2 FYNNEI. The V gene lost 4 bases and the J gene lost 6 bases, with 10 bases spanning the gap. This CDR3 is built from 13 residues. CDR3 amino acids: CASSVAGGQPQHF. In DNA form, the CDR3 reads TGTGCCAGCAGTGTAGCGGGAGGTCAGCCCCAGCATTTT.

The rearrangement joins TRBV5-1 to TRBJ2-7, with D possibly being TRBD1 (6 bases). The germline V and J ends were trimmed by 2 bases and 2 bases, with 14 bases remaining between them. CDR1 is SGHRS, CDR2 YFSETQ, per germline. This CDR3 is 15 amino acids long. The CDR3 DNA sequence: TGCGCCAGCAGCTTCGCGCAGGGGTCGACCTACGAGCAGTACTTC. Translating gives CASSFAQGSTYEQYF.

V usage is TRBV19 and J usage is TRBJ1-5; the D gene is possibly TRBD1 (6 bases). Trimming took off 7 bases at V and 4 bases at J, with 23 bases between the two ends. Germline V gene sequence: CDR1 LNHDA, CDR2 SQIVND (reference sequence). The CDR3 has 17 amino acids. CDR3 amino acids: CASTAQVTGQLNQPQHF. The CDR3 region has the DNA TGTGCCAGTACCGCCCAGGTGACGGGACAACTGAATCAGCCCCAGCATTTT.

The chain carries TRBV6-6 and TRBJ2-7, with a possible D match to TRBD2 (6 bases). Germline assignment: CDR1 MNHNY and CDR2 SVGAGI (reference sequence). V was pared by 9 bases and J by 2 bases, with 14 bases between. CDR3 length equals 13 residues. As DNA, the CDR3 is TGTGCCAGTGCGGGATCCCTGACCTACGAGCAGTACTTC. Its protein product is CASAGSLTYEQYF.

The chain combines TRBV6-6 with TRBJ1-1, with TRBD1 matching over 9 bases. Trimming took 3 bases from V and 5 from J; bases not matched to a gene: 7. Germline V gives CDR1 MNHNY, CDR2 SVGAGI (reference sequence). The CDR3 loop spans 15 amino acids. CDR3 region: CASSYRLGTGTEAFF. CDR3 in DNA: TGTGCCAGCAGTTATAGGTTGGGGACAGGGACTGAAGCTTTCTTT.

This clone has a single count. This chain links TRBV27 with TRBJ2-1, with 10 bases that match TRBD2. This CDR3 has 15 residues. Germline V gene lookup returns CDR1 MNHEY and CDR2 SMNVEV (reference sequence). The ends lost 8 bases at V and 4 bases at J; junction bases unmatched: 8. CDR3 sequence reads: CASGSGRFIYNEQFF. The CDR3 nucleotides read TGTGCCAGCGGTAGCGGGAGGTTTATTTACAATGAGCAGTTCTTC.

V is TRBV29-1 and J is TRBJ1-1; D remains ambiguous. Germline lookup yields CDR1 SQVTM and CDR2 ANQGSEA. This CDR3 region has 13 residues. Trimming pared 8 bases from V and 0 bases from J, leaving 13 bases between. CDR3 sequence (DNA): TGCAGCACCCGGGTGACGGTGAACACTGAAGCTTTCTTT. This encodes CSTRVTVNTEAFF.

This chain joins TRBV28 and TRBJ1-2, with 8 bases matching TRBD1. The CDR3 has 13 residues. Germline loops: CDR1 MDHEN, CDR2 SYDVKM. Germline trimming cut 6 bases from V and 8 bases from J; bases unmatched to any gene: 8. CDR3 residues: CASRTWTGNGYTF. The CDR3 region has the DNA TGTGCCAGCAGAACGTGGACAGGGAACGGCTACACCTTC.

This clone was observed once. CDR3 coding DNA: TGTGCCAGCAGCCCGAAGGACAGGGCGGGTGAAAAACTGTTTTTT. Translation gives CASSPKDRAGEKLFF. The chain carries TRBV7-9 and TRBJ1-4; 8 bases line up with TRBD1. With 5 bases clipped from V and 7 bases from J, the junction kept 9 bases outside the gene matches. CDR3 length: 15 residues. Germline V lookup: CDR1 SEHNR, CDR2 FQNEAQ (reference sequence).